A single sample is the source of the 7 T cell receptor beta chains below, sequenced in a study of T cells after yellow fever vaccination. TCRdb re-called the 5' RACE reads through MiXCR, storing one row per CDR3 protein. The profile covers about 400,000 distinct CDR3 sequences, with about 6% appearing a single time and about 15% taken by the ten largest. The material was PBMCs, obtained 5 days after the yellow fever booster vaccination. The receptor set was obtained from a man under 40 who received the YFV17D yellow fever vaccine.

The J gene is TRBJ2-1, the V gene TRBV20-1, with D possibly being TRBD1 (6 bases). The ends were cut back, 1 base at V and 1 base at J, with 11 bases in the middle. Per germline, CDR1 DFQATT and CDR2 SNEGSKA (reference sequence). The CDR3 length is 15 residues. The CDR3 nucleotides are TGCAGTGCTAGAGGTGCCAGGGGTTCCTACAATGAGCAGTTCTTC. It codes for CSARGARGSYNEQFF.

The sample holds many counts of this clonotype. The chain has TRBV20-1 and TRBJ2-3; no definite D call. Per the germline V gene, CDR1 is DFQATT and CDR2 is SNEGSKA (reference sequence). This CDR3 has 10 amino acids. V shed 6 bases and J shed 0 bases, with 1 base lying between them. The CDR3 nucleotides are TGCAGTGCCAGCACAGATACGCAGTATTTT. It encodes CSASTDTQYF.

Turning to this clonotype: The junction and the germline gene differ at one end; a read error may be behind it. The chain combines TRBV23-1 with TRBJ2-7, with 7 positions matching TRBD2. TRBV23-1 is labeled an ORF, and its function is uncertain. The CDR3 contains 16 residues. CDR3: CACCQSTGREAYEQYF. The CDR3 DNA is TGTGCCTGCTGTCAATCGACGGGCCGGGAGGCCTACGAGCAGTACTTC.

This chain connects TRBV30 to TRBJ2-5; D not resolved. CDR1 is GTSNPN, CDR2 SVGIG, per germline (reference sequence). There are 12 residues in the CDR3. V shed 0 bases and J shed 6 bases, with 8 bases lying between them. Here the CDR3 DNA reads TGTGCCTGGAGTGTACTTTCAAAGACCCAGTACTTC. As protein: CAWSVLSKTQYF.

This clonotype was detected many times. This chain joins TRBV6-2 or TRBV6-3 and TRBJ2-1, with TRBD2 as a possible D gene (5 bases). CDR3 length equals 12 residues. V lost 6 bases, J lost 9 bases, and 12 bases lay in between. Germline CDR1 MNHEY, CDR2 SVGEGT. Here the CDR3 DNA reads TGTGCCAGCAGCCGACTCCTAGCTGAGCAGTTCTTC. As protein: CASSRLLAEQFF.

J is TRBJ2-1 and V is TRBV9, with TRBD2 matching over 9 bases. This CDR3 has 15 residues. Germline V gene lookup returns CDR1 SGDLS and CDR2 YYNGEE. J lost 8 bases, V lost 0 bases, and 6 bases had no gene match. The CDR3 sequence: CASSVDGTSFDEQFF. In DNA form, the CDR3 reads TGTGCCAGCAGCGTAGATGGGACTAGCTTCGATGAGCAGTTCTTC.

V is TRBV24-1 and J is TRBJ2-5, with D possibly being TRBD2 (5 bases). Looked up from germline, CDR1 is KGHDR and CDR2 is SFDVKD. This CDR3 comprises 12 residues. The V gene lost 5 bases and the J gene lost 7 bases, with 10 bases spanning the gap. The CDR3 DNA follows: TGTGCCACCAGTGGAGGAGGTGGGACCCAGTACTTC. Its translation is CATSGGGGTQYF.